The source of this T cell receptor beta chain is a study of T cell responses to AZD1222 COVID-19 vaccine (dated by TCRdb to the early 2020s). For the wider study: Because spike-specific TCR depth and breadth did not differ between the two schedules, AZD1222 recipients who got a second dose at roughly 4 weeks were pooled with those who got a second dose at roughly 12 weeks. Trial participants were enrolled into age subgroups of 18-55, 56-69 and 70-plus years, which contained approximately 150, 30 and 60 TCR-sequenced participants, respectively. TCR sequencing covered more than 230 trial participants: 200 to 220 given two doses of AZD1222 and 26 given two doses of MenACWY control vaccine. Results the study describes overall, beyond this receptor: The 56-69-year group was small, and its depth increase did not reach significance, likely because of low power. Spike-specific TCR breadth and depth rose significantly after two AZD1222 doses compared with day 0 and with MenACWY recipients. Because no day 14 peak-response samples were available, repertoires were characterized only after the peak T cell response. Most participants were white British and females outnumbered males, and the authors suggested that clonal diversity may have been underestimated. Only five to seven AZD1222 recipients were SARS-CoV-2 seropositive at baseline, limiting conclusions about previously exposed vaccinees. Reportedly, almost half of the unique spike-specific TCRs recognized epitopes lying outside the regions that are mutated in the B.1.351 and B.1.1.7 variants. Vaccine-associated CD4 TCRs spanned the whole spike protein, with dominant responses in regions 160-218 and 743-854.

The time point label of this sample denotes: baseline before first vaccination. Vaccinee samples were obtained from the UK trials COV001 and COV002, which included a single-blind randomized controlled phase 2/3 trial of AZD1222 (ChAdOx1 nCoV-19) in healthy adults. For TCRbeta chain sequencing, PBMC samples were collected from trial participants at day 0 and at day 28 after the second dose. The CDR3 regions of human TCRbeta chains were subjected to immunosequencing. In the original analysis: Repertoire TCRs were matched against a reference library of SARS-CoV-2-specific TCRs generated with the MIRA antigen-specificity platform. Breadth was defined as the fraction of unique TCRs that were SARS-CoV-2-associated, and depth was defined as the fraction of total T cells that were SARS-CoV-2-associated. Each spike-specific TCR was assigned to its reactive spike region and to a CD4 or CD8 class using the MIRA data. Log10-transformed breadth and depth values were compared by one-way ANOVA with Sidak's multiple comparisons tests. TCRdb mirrors the immuneACCESS table, restricted to in-frame sequences. Some clones are absent from its copies; in checked studies, under half trace to an unresolved V gene, and the reason for the others is unknown. V and J calls and clone size are copied from that table; D and trimming were computed from the DNA. The sample includes 150,000 or so clones, with 88% observed a single time. The leading ten clones occupy around 3.1% of the sample.

In regard to this clone: The antigen it binds to is not known. The input lacks base qualities; no much larger clone sits a single base away.

Spanning cysteine to phenylalanine, the CDR3 consists of 19 amino acids. Only the CDR3 DNA is retained, 57 bases long and in frame from the first base. V lost 1 base and J lost 3 bases, and the count of bases not matched to a germline gene is 15. CDR1 LGHDT and CDR2 YNNKEL were looked up in the germline V gene (reference sequence). Recombination linked TRBV3-1 (or the pseudogene TRBV3-2) to TRBJ2-3, with 8 bases aligning to TRBD1. This receptor was identified in an adult in good health. The material was peripheral blood, obtained on day 0 of AZD1222 vaccination. The CDR3 protein sequence reads: CASSQGPRDRRRGTDTQYF. The sequenced DNA is TGTGCCAGCAGCCAAGGACCCCGGGACAGGCGAAGGGGAACAGATACGCAGTATTTT.